This entry lists 28 T cell receptor beta chains sequenced from one sample in a study of shared clonotypes between healthy human individuals. This table comes from immunoSEQ multiplex PCR, and its TCRdb copy is limited to in-frame clones, with some not included. The repertoire has 1,500,000 or so clones, 97% to 99% of them found once; the top ten carry approximately 0.38%. The material sequenced was naive CD4+ T cells sorted from blood. As to subset: CD45RA+ positively selected. All receptors come from a man aged 30 to 45 in good health.

V gene TRBV5-6 combines with J gene TRBJ2-3; D not certain. The V gene's germline CDR1 is SGHDT and CDR2 YYEEEE. Deletions cut 0 bases from V and 0 bases from J, with 8 bases between. This CDR3 comprises 15 residues. The CDR3 nucleotides read TGTGCCAGCAGCTTGGCGGTGGGGAGCACAGATACGCAGTATTTT. It is translated as CASSLAVGSTDTQYF.

V usage is TRBV10-1 and J usage is TRBJ2-1; TRBD1 might be the D (5 bases). Looked up from germline, CDR1 is WNHNN and CDR2 is SYGVQD (reference sequence). V lost 6 bases to trimming and J lost 8 bases, with 8 bases between them. There are 11 residues in the CDR3. CDR3: CASSRADEQFF. For the CDR3, the DNA is TGCGCCAGCAGCAGGGCGGATGAGCAGTTCTTC.

This clone is a singleton in its sample. The CDR3 DNA follows: TGTGCCAGCAGTTTATCCCCGGGATGGACTAGCGGGCTTCCCAAAAACATTCAGTACTTC. Translation: CASSLSPGWTSGLPKNIQYF. The chain recombines TRBV27 with TRBJ2-4; 11 nucleotides align to TRBD2. Trimming cost V 0 bases and J 2 bases; bases outside gene matches: 12. The CDR3 totals 20 residues. Germline V gene lookup returns CDR1 MNHEY and CDR2 SMNVEV (reference sequence).

The chain links TRBV7-2 to TRBJ2-4, with D possibly matching TRBD2 (6 bases). V gave up 5 bases and J gave up 3 bases, with 14 bases separating them. Per germline, CDR1 SGHTA and CDR2 FQGNSA. The CDR3 spans 15 residues. CDR3 sequence reads: CASSLPGLNKNIQYF. Here the CDR3 DNA reads TGTGCCAGCAGCCTCCCGGGACTGAACAAAAACATTCAGTACTTC.

This clone is a singleton in its sample. Other DNA sequences from this sample encode an identical CDR3 as well. The chain links TRBV5-1 to TRBJ2-5; a possible D gene is TRBD1 (6 bases). Germline CDR1 SGHRS, CDR2 YFSETQ. The CDR3 extends over 14 amino acids. Trimming took off 2 bases at V and 2 bases at J, with 10 bases between the two ends. The CDR3 loop is CASSFGGRQETQYF. CDR3 sequence (DNA): TGCGCCAGCAGCTTTGGGGGCAGACAAGAGACCCAGTACTTC.

The genes are TRBV18 and TRBJ2-7; TRBD2 aligns across 7 bases. V trimming: 3 bases; J trimming: 3 bases; junction bases outside the gene matches: 5. From germline, CDR1 is KGHSH and CDR2 LQKENI. CDR3 length equals 14 residues. In DNA, the CDR3 is TGTGCCAGCTCACCCGAGGGAGGGTACTACGAGCAGTACTTC. It encodes CASSPEGGYYEQYF. Using reference TRBV18 and TRBJ2-7 for the parts outside the CDR3, the full variable domain is NAGVMQNPRHLVRRRGQEARLRCSPMKGHSHVYWYRQLPEEGLKFMVYLQKENIIDESGMPKERFSAEFPKEGPSILRIQQVVRGDSAAYFCASSPEGGYYEQYFGPGTRLTVT.

This clone was counted once. Within the sample, other DNA sequences also encode this same CDR3. The chain is built from TRBV7-3 and TRBJ2-3; D remains unclear. Germline V gene sequence: CDR1 SGHTA, CDR2 FQGTGA. The CDR3 extends over 12 amino acids. Trimming took off 3 bases at V and 1 base at J, with 2 bases between the two ends. The DNA of the CDR3 is TGTGCCAGCAGCTTTGGCACAGATACGCAGTATTTT. Encoded protein: CASSFGTDTQYF.

V is TRBV10-3 and J is TRBJ2-2, with 10 positions matching TRBD2. The CDR3 runs to 15 residues. V was pared by 2 bases and J by 5 bases, with 2 bases of the junction left unmatched. Germline CDR1 ENHRY, CDR2 SYGVKD. CDR3 nucleotide sequence: TGTGCCATCAGTGAGCAGACTAGCGGGACCGGGGAGCTGTTTTTT. It encodes CAISEQTSGTGELFF.

This chain links TRBV29-1 with TRBJ1-4; TRBD1 aligns across 10 bases. The trim removed 6 bases at V and 6 bases at J, leaving 7 bases unmatched. Germline V CDR1 and CDR2: SQVTM, ANQGSEA. This CDR3 spans 14 amino acids. The CDR3 coding sequence is TGCAGCGTGACCGGGACAGGGGCTGATGAAAAACTGTTTTTT. Encoded protein: CSVTGTGADEKLFF.

In DNA form, the CDR3 reads TGTGCCAGCAGCTTCGGGACTAGCGGGAGGATAGATACGCAGTATTTT. Residues: CASSFGTSGRIDTQYF. The rearrangement links TRBV12-1 to TRBJ2-3; no check of the table's D call, TRBD2, against the DNA was made. TRBV12-1 is given as a pseudogene. The CDR3 runs 16 residues.

The rearrangement joins TRBV27 to TRBJ2-2; a possible D gene is TRBD2 (5 bases). The CDR3 totals 14 residues. CDR1 and CDR2 (germline): MNHEY, SMNVEV (reference sequence). V was shortened by 7 bases and J by 3 bases, with 12 bases between the two germline ends. CDR3 sequence (DNA): TGTGCCAGCACGGAGGAATCACACACCGGGGAGCTGTTTTTT. Translated: CASTEESHTGELFF.

This chain connects TRBV6-5 to TRBJ2-7, with D perhaps TRBD2 (6 bases). Trimming removed 4 bases at V and 0 bases at J, with 16 bases between. The CDR3 runs 16 residues. Per germline, CDR1 MNHEY and CDR2 SVGAGI. The CDR3 here is CASSFFIAEPSYEQYF. The DNA for the CDR3 is TGTGCCAGCAGTTTTTTTATAGCGGAACCCTCCTACGAGCAGTACTTC.

This clone was picked up a small number of times. The V and J genes are TRBV6-1 and TRBJ1-2; D is undetermined. CDR3 size: 14 residues. CDR1 MNHNS and CDR2 SASEGT come from the germline V gene. V was cut by 6 bases and J by 6 bases, with 17 bases left in between. As DNA, the CDR3 is TGTGCCAGCAGCCTTGACGGACCTCGGGATGGCTACACCTTC. Its translation: CASSLDGPRDGYTF.

V gene TRBV2 combines with J gene TRBJ2-5; 8 bases map to TRBD1. This CDR3 spans 15 amino acids. Germline CDR1 and CDR2: SNHLY and FYNNEI. The J segment lost 4 bases and the V segment lost 0 bases, leaving 4 bases of the junction unmatched. DNA for the CDR3: TGTGCCAGCAGTGAAGCTAGGACAGGGTTAGAGACCCAGTACTTC. This codes for CASSEARTGLETQYF.

The chain links TRBV13 to TRBJ2-7; TRBD1 matches 9 bases. The V and J ends lost 5 bases and 4 bases, in that order; junction bases with no gene match: 9. Germline CDR1 and CDR2: PRHDT and FYEKMQ (reference sequence). The CDR3 is 15 residues long. The CDR3 nucleotides are TGTGCCAGCAGCCCTACCGGGACAGGGAGTTACGAGCAGTACTTC. Translated: CASSPTGTGSYEQYF.

This rearrangement joins TRBV6-5 to TRBJ2-5, with D perhaps TRBD2 (7 bases). The germline CDR1 and CDR2 sequences are MNHEY and SVGAGI. Trimming removed 1 base from V and 2 bases from J, with 14 bases in between. CDR3 size: 16 residues. CDR3 sequence (DNA): TGTGCCAGCAGTTACTGGACGGGGAGGGGGCAAGAGACCCAGTACTTC. Translated: CASSYWTGRGQETQYF.

A remark on this clone: The same CDR3 can be traced to other DNA sequences in this sample. J is TRBJ1-3 and V is TRBV5-1; unclear D gene. Germline V gene data show CDR1 as SGHRS and CDR2 as YFSETQ. The V and J ends lost 4 bases and 0 bases respectively, with 5 bases between them. The CDR3 is 13 amino acids. In DNA, the CDR3 is TGCGCCAGCAGCGTGAACTCTGGAAACACCATATATTTT. Encoded protein: CASSVNSGNTIYF.

The CDR3 DNA sequence: TGTGCCAGCAGCTTAGTCTGGGGGGGGAGCTACAATGAGCAGTTCTTC. Its protein product is CASSLVWGGSYNEQFF. The J gene is TRBJ2-1, the V gene TRBV7-2, with 7 bases that match TRBD2. The V and J ends lost 1 base and 3 bases, in that order; junction bases with no gene match: 6. The germline CDR1 and CDR2 sequences are SGHTA and FQGNSA. The CDR3 runs to 16 residues.

The chain recombines TRBV7-2 with TRBJ1-4; 9 bases line up with TRBD1. The germline V gene has CDR1 SGHTA and CDR2 FQGNSA. This CDR3 has 16 residues. V gave up 6 bases and J gave up 3 bases; unmatched junction bases: 8. CDR3 sequence: CASSPGTGRANEKLFF. CDR3 nucleotide sequence: TGTGCCAGCAGTCCCGGGACAGGGCGGGCTAATGAAAAACTGTTTTTT. Combining the CDR3 with reference TRBV7-2 and TRBJ1-4 gives the whole variable domain GAGVSQSPSNKVTEKGKDVELRCDPISGHTALYWYRQSLGQGLEFLIYFQGNSAPDKSGLPSDRFSAERTGGSVSTLTIQRTQQEDSAVYLCASSPGTGRANEKLFFGSGTQLSVL.

The V gene is TRBV7-2, the J gene TRBJ2-3; 11 bases match TRBD2. The germline CDR1 and CDR2 sequences are SGHTA and FQGNSA. CDR3 length equals 16 residues. Trimming cost V 7 bases and J 0 bases; bases outside gene matches: 6. CDR3 in DNA: TGTGCCAGCACGAGGAGACTAGCGGGGAGCACAGATACGCAGTATTTT. Its protein is CASTRRLAGSTDTQYF.

This clone was detected only once. This rearrangement joins TRBV4-3 to TRBJ2-1; D gene ambiguous. Trimming stripped 5 bases from V and 5 bases from J, with 13 bases between. Germline loops: CDR1 LGHNA, CDR2 YSLEER. This CDR3 is 14 amino acids long. The CDR3 bases are TGCGCCAGCAGCATTAGAGGTCTGAACAATGAGCAGTTCTTC. Its translation: CASSIRGLNNEQFF.

The chain combines TRBV29-1 with TRBJ2-1, with 9 bases lining up with TRBD2. Germline V gene sequence: CDR1 SQVTM, CDR2 ANQGSEA. CDR3 length: 14 amino acids. The junction had 4 bases not matched to a gene; V was cut back by 3 bases and J by 4 bases. CDR3 DNA: TGCAGCGTTGAGGGACTAGCACTTTACAATGAGCAGTTCTTC. Protein sequence: CSVEGLALYNEQFF.

This chain uses TRBV9 with TRBJ2-3; possible D gene TRBD2, 6 bases. This CDR3 is built from 15 residues. The V and J ends lost 4 bases and 8 bases respectively, with 20 bases between them. Germline CDR1 is SGDLS and CDR2 is YYNGEE. The CDR3 protein is CASSLGFSGVFTQYF. DNA of the CDR3: TGTGCCAGCAGCCTTGGGTTTAGCGGAGTCTTTACGCAGTATTTT. Complete variable domain (other parts from reference TRBV9 and TRBJ2-3): DSGVTQTPKHLITATGQRVTLRCSPRSGDLSVYWYQQSLDQGLQFLIQYYNGEERAKGNILERFSAQQFPDLHSELNLSSLELGDSALYFCASSLGFSGVFTQYFGPGTRLTVL.

V and J are TRBV5-1 and TRBJ1-1, with a weak D call TRBD1 (6 bases). Germline values: CDR1 SGHRS, CDR2 YFSETQ. With 7 bases removed from V and 1 base from J, the gap between germline ends came to 14 bases. This CDR3 region has 14 residues. The CDR3, as DNA: TGCGCCAGCGCAGGGGAAGGGGCGAACACTGAAGCTTTCTTT. It codes for CASAGEGANTEAFF. The full variable domain, rest sourced from reference TRBV5-1 and TRBJ1-1, is KAGVTQTPRYLIKTRGQQVTLSCSPISGHRSVSWYQQTPGQGLQFLFEYFSETQRNKGNFPGRFSGRQFSNSRSEMNVSTLELGDSALYLCASAGEGANTEAFFGQGTRLTVV.

This sequence joins TRBV30 and TRBJ2-7, with D perhaps TRBD1 (6 bases). Germline lookup yields CDR1 GTSNPN and CDR2 SVGIG (reference sequence). CDR3 length equals 15 residues. Trimming pared 0 bases from V and 2 bases from J, leaving 14 bases between. Here the CDR3 reads CAWSVRQEHTYEQYF. As DNA, the CDR3 is TGTGCCTGGAGTGTACGACAGGAGCATACCTACGAGCAGTACTTC. The full variable domain, its missing parts supplied by reference TRBV30 and TRBJ2-7, is SQTIHQWPATLVQPVGSPLSLECTVEGTSNPNLYWYRQAAGRGLQLLFYSVGIGQISSEVPQNLSASRPQDRQFILSSKKLLLSDSGFYLCAWSVRQEHTYEQYFGPGTRLTVT.

The CDR3 protein is CASSFWDSLDNEQFF. Here the CDR3 DNA reads TGTGCCAGCAGCTTCTGGGACAGTCTTGACAATGAGCAGTTCTTC. The chain employs TRBV7-9 and TRBJ2-1; 7 bases are a match to TRBD1. This CDR3 is 15 amino acids long. The trim removed 3 bases at V and 5 bases at J, leaving 7 bases unmatched. Germline CDR1 SEHNR, CDR2 FQNEAQ (reference sequence).

V and J are TRBV19 and TRBJ1-5; 10 nucleotides line up with TRBD1. Trimming took 1 base from V and 7 from J; bases not matched to a gene: 4. This CDR3 is built from 15 residues. Germline V gives CDR1 LNHDA, CDR2 SQIVND (reference sequence). The CDR3 region has the DNA TGTGCCAGTAGTATAGTGGGACAGGGGAAACAGCCCCAGCATTTT. It yields the protein CASSIVGQGKQPQHF.

The chain employs TRBV5-1 and TRBJ1-2; D is undetermined. CDR3 size: 15 residues. Germline V gene sequence: CDR1 SGHRS, CDR2 YFSETQ. The V end was cut by 0 bases, the J end by 7 bases, with 16 bases between. CDR3 in DNA: TGCGCCAGCAGCTTGGGGCTGCTCGACGGTGGTGGCTACACCTTC. Its protein is CASSLGLLDGGGYTF.